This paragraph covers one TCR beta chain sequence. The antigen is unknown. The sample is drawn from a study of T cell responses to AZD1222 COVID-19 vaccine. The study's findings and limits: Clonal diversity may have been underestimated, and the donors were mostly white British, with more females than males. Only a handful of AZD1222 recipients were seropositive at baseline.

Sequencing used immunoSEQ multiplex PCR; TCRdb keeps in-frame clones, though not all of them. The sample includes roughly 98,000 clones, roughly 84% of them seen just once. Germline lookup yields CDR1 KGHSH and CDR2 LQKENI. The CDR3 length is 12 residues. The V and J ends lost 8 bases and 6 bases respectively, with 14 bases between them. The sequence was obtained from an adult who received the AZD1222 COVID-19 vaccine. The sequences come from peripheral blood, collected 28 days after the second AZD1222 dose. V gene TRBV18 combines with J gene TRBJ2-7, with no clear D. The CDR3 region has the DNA TGTGCCAGCATGATCGGTTCCGGCGAGCAGTACTTC. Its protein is CASMIGSGEQYF.